What follows is one TCR beta chain and its context. As yet, its antigen is unknown. Sequenced by immunoSEQ multiplex PCR; TCRdb stores in-frame clones only, minus some. The sample holds roughly 120,000 clones; roughly 78% are singletons and the top ten take 4.5% to 6%. Time point of the sample: week 11, during vaccination. Vaccination comprised doses that each held 300 ug of mutant IDH1 20-mer peptide, plus topical imiquimod. Per germline, CDR1 SGHRS and CDR2 YFSETQ. V was clipped by 0 bases and J by 2 bases, with 5 bases between them. The CDR3 is made up of 13 amino acids. This sample is drawn from a study of a mutant IDH1 vaccine in newly diagnosed glioma. Study details: Weeks 1, 3, 5, 7, 11, 15, 19 and 23 were when patients received their eight vaccinations. General study findings and limits: Apparently unrelated to pseudoprogression were changes in the top peripheral T cell clonotypes.

The chain carries TRBV5-1 and TRBJ1-2; D uncertain. The source is a man between 40 and 49 years old with glioma. Here the sequenced sample was PBMCs, taken from a glioma patient whose treatment included an IDH1 peptide vaccine. CDR3 residues: CASSLVTNYGYTF. The CDR3 region has the DNA TGCGCCAGCAGCTTGGTCACAAACTATGGCTACACCTTC.